One and the same sample provided the 24 T cell receptor beta chains below, sequenced in a study of T-cell memory formation after mild COVID-19. TCRdb independently ran MiXCR on the 5' RACE reads; one entry per CDR3 protein. The sample carries roughly 130,000 distinct CDR3 sequences, around 6.3% recorded once. Sequences were obtained from PBMCs or a T cell subset sorted from them (not recorded which). The receptors derive from an adult woman who had mild COVID-19 (a few samples of this study predate the infection). Cell type and time point are not known.

This clonotype was seen ten or more times. The rearrangement links TRBV7-9 to TRBJ1-5; D gene ambiguous. The CDR3 sequence is 13 residues long. CDR1 and CDR2 from the germline V gene are SEHNR and FQNEAQ (reference sequence). V lost 3 bases to trimming and J lost 4 bases, with 7 bases between them. CDR3 residues: CASSLSVNQPQHF. In nucleotides, the CDR3 is TGTGCCAGCAGCTTGTCCGTGAATCAGCCCCAGCATTTT. The full variable domain, its missing parts supplied by reference TRBV7-9 and TRBJ1-5, is DTGVSQNPRHKITKRGQNVTFRCDPISEHNRLYWYRQTLGQGPEFLTYFQNEAQLEKSRLLSDRFSAERPKGSFSTLEIQRTEQGDSAMYLCASSLSVNQPQHFGDGTRLSIL.

The J gene is TRBJ1-2, the V gene TRBV7-2; 8 positions agree with TRBD1. The J segment lost 7 bases and the V segment lost 3 bases, leaving 1 base of the junction unmatched. This CDR3 has 12 residues. Germline CDR1 is SGHTA and CDR2 is FQGNSA. CDR3 protein: CASSLTGVGYTF. CDR3 nucleotide sequence: TGTGCCAGCAGCTTGACAGGGGTTGGCTACACCTTC.

This clonotype was observed many times. The chain combines TRBV20-1 with TRBJ1-5; TRBD1 is a possible D gene (6 bases). The germline gives CDR1 DFQATT, CDR2 SNEGSKA (reference sequence). The V and J ends lost 5 bases and 13 bases respectively, with 12 bases between them. CDR3 size: 10 residues. For the CDR3, the DNA is TGCAGTGCTTACCGGGACACTCAGCATTTT. It yields the protein CSAYRDTQHF.

This clonotype occurred many times. The genes are TRBV24-1 and TRBJ2-1; D perhaps matches TRBD1 (6 bases). The CDR3 has 12 residues. Germline V CDR1 and CDR2: KGHDR, SFDVKD. With 6 bases removed from V and 7 bases from J, the gap between germline ends came to 9 bases. In nucleotides, the CDR3 is TGTGCCACCAGTAGGGGGAATAATGAGCAGTTCTTC. Amino acids: CATSRGNNEQFF.

DNA of the CDR3: TGTGCCATCACCATCTCTCTAGCTGGAGATGAGGCGCAGTATTTT. As protein: CAITISLAGDEAQYF. The rearrangement uses TRBV10-3 and TRBJ2-3; D is perhaps TRBD2 (5 bases). The CDR3 is 15 residues long. The ends were cut back, 7 bases at V and 10 bases at J, with 24 bases in the middle. Germline CDR1 reads ENHRY; CDR2 reads SYGVKD.

This clonotype showed up many times. The V call is TRBV5-6, the J call TRBJ2-1, with 8 nucleotides matching TRBD2. Germline assignment: CDR1 SGHDT and CDR2 YYEEEE. V shed 4 bases and J 8 bases; nucleotides not matched to a gene: 8. The CDR3 covers 14 residues. CDR3 loop: CASSQTGTSYEQFF. The DNA of the CDR3 is TGTGCCAGCAGCCAGACCGGGACTAGTTATGAGCAGTTCTTC.

The chain combines TRBV7-9 with TRBJ1-1, with D maybe TRBD1 (5 bases). This CDR3 spans 17 amino acids. V was pared by 2 bases and J by 0 bases, with 16 bases between. Germline CDR1 SEHNR, CDR2 FQNEAQ (reference sequence). The CDR3 here is CASSLYGLGRMNTEAFF. In DNA form, the CDR3 reads TGTGCCAGCAGCTTATACGGGTTGGGGCGAATGAACACTGAAGCTTTCTTT.

The chain employs TRBV12-3 or TRBV12-4 and TRBJ1-2; D gene uncertain. V dropped 6 bases and J dropped 0 bases, with 17 bases sitting between them. The CDR3 is 16 amino acids. The DNA for the CDR3 is TGTGCCAGCAGCTCTCTTATAGGGTTTCCTAACTATGGCTACACCTTC. Encoded protein: CASSSLIGFPNYGYTF.

Many counts were recorded for this clonotype. The chain uses TRBV19 and TRBJ2-4, with D perhaps matching TRBD1 (6 bases). Looked up from germline, CDR1 is LNHDA and CDR2 is SQIVND (reference sequence). This CDR3 contains 17 residues. V gave up 3 bases and J gave up 0 bases, with 15 bases separating them. In DNA, the CDR3 is TGTGCCAGTAGTATGGCAGGGGCGCGGCTAGCCAAAAACATTCAGTACTTC. Translated, it gives CASSMAGARLAKNIQYF. Full variable domain (remainder filled in from reference TRBV19 and TRBJ2-4): DGGITQSPKYLFRKEGQNVTLSCEQNLNHDAMYWYRQDPGQGLRLIYYSQIVNDFQKGDIAEGYSVSREKKESFPLTVTSAQKNPTAFYLCASSMAGARLAKNIQYFGAGTRLSVL.

The gene calls are TRBV7-2 and TRBJ2-5; D gene uncertain. Looked up from germline, CDR1 is SGHTA and CDR2 is FQGNSA. The CDR3 totals 13 residues. Trimming left V 5 bases short and J 4 bases short, with 11 bases between. The CDR3 region has the DNA TGTGCCAGCAGCAATCTAGAGAGAGAGACCCAGTACTTC. Translating it yields CASSNLERETQYF.

This rearrangement joins TRBV6-2 or TRBV6-3 to TRBJ2-7; 8 bases agree with TRBD1. The CDR3 totals 14 residues. V was pared by 8 bases and J by 4 bases, with 10 bases of the junction left unmatched. The germline gives CDR1 MNHEY, CDR2 SVGEGT. In nucleotides, the CDR3 is TGTGCCAGCTCCCGGACAGGGTCTGTATACGAGCAGTACTTC. Protein: CASSRTGSVYEQYF.

The sample holds many counts of this clonotype. J is TRBJ2-1 and V is TRBV5-1, with D unclear. Trimming pared 4 bases from V and 5 bases from J, leaving 4 bases between. The CDR3 has 11 amino acids. Germline V gene sequence: CDR1 SGHRS, CDR2 YFSETQ. The CDR3 region has the DNA TGCGCCAGCAGCGGTCACAATGAGCAGTTCTTC. Encoded protein: CASSGHNEQFF.

Only a few counts were recorded for this clonotype. The chain employs TRBV6-5 and TRBJ2-2; no definite D call. The CDR3 loop spans 16 amino acids. The germline gives CDR1 MNHEY, CDR2 SVGAGI. Between the trimmed V and J ends, which lost 2 bases and 2 bases, there was a span of 12 bases. CDR3 sequence: CASSYQDPENTGELFF. The CDR3 nucleotides are TGTGCCAGCAGTTACCAGGATCCAGAAAACACCGGGGAGCTGTTTTTT.

This clonotype came up a few times. The rearrangement joins TRBV20-1 to TRBJ2-3, with TRBD2 identical over 15 bases. Germline V gene lookup returns CDR1 DFQATT and CDR2 SNEGSKA (reference sequence). The CDR3 consists of 17 residues. V lost 6 bases to trimming and J lost 2 bases; unmatched junction nucleotides: 9. The CDR3 coding sequence is TGCAGTGCGTCGGGACTAGCGGGAGGAAACACCACAGATACGCAGTATTTT. It specifies CSASGLAGGNTTDTQYF.

With respect to this clonotype: A much larger clone differs from this one at a single base, so this may be a read error. The V call is TRBV7-8, the J call TRBJ1-1, with D unclear. Germline V gives CDR1 SGHVS, CDR2 FQNEAQ. The CDR3 sequence is 13 residues long. CDR3 bases: TGTGCCAGAAGCTTAACGCAGAACACTGAAGCTTTCTTT. Translation gives CARSLTQNTEAFF.

This clonotype was picked up many times. The chain is built from TRBV24-1 and TRBJ2-7; 9 bases line up with TRBD1. V shed 2 bases and J 5 bases; nucleotides not matched to a gene: 9. CDR1 is KGHDR and CDR2 is SFDVKD in the germline V gene. CDR3 length: 16 residues. CDR3 in DNA: TGTGCCACCAGTGATTCCCCCGGGACAGGGAGCCACGAGCAGTACTTC. Amino acid sequence: CATSDSPGTGSHEQYF.

This chain connects TRBV6-1 to TRBJ2-2, with 10 bases fitting TRBD1. Germline V gives CDR1 MNHNS, CDR2 SASEGT. With V trimmed by 8 bases and J by 6 bases, 3 bases remained unmatched. This CDR3 contains 13 residues. CDR3 region: CASWTGGAGELFF. The CDR3 DNA reads TGTGCCAGCTGGACAGGGGGGGCCGGGGAGCTGTTTTTT.

At least ten counts were recorded for this clonotype. The J gene is TRBJ2-7, the V gene TRBV7-9, with TRBD2 identical over 11 bases. Germline values: CDR1 SEHNR, CDR2 FQNEAQ (reference sequence). The length of the CDR3 is 16 residues. With V trimmed by 0 bases and J by 6 bases, 7 bases remained unmatched. CDR3 in amino acids: CASSLAVTSGISEQYF. The CDR3 nucleotides read TGTGCCAGCAGCTTAGCCGTGACTAGCGGGATCAGCGAGCAGTACTTC.

This clonotype has just a few counts. V usage is TRBV12-3 or TRBV12-4 and J usage is TRBJ1-2, with D hard to call. Trimming left V 7 bases short and J 4 bases short, with 13 bases between. The CDR3 contains 13 residues. The CDR3 is CASTQMGTYGYTF. The CDR3 DNA reads as TGTGCCAGCACCCAGATGGGTACCTATGGCTACACCTTC.

The chain has TRBV7-9 and TRBJ1-1, with D tentatively TRBD1 (5 bases). The CDR3 loop spans 14 amino acids. V gave up 1 base and J gave up 7 bases, with 13 bases separating them. Germline V gene data show CDR1 as SEHNR and CDR2 as FQNEAQ (reference sequence). Here the CDR3 reads CASSLGQYNDEAFF. As DNA, the CDR3 is TGTGCCAGCAGCTTAGGACAGTACAATGATGAAGCTTTCTTT.

The chain links TRBV4-1 to TRBJ1-6; a weak D match, TRBD1 (6 bases). Germline V gives CDR1 MGHRA, CDR2 YSYEKL. Trimming took 2 bases from V and 7 from J, leaving 27 bases between them. The CDR3 covers 20 residues. CDR3 in DNA: TGCGCCAGCAGCCAACTTAGCATAGGCACAGGGATGAGGTCGAATTCACCCCTCCACTTT. It codes for CASSQLSIGTGMRSNSPLHF.

This clonotype has a handful of counts. The CDR3 coding sequence is TGTGCCACCAGTGATTTTGGGGAACCCGGGGAGCTGTTTTTT. This gives the protein CATSDFGEPGELFF. The chain has TRBV24-1 and TRBJ2-2, with unresolved D. Germline CDR1 and CDR2: KGHDR and SFDVKD. CDR3 length: 14 amino acids. Trimming removed 1 base from V and 6 bases from J, with 8 bases in between.

The rearrangement joins TRBV5-5 to TRBJ1-5; D might be TRBD1 (6 bases). There are 14 residues in the CDR3. Germline V gene sequence: CDR1 SGHKS, CDR2 YYEKEE (reference sequence). The V and J ends lost 0 bases and 8 bases respectively, with 12 bases between them. This CDR3 reads CASSLAGGNKPQHF. Written as DNA, the CDR3 is TGTGCCAGCAGCTTGGCCGGGGGCAACAAGCCCCAGCATTTT.

There are many counts of this clonotype. The chain employs TRBV7-9 and TRBJ2-1; TRBD2 matches 12 bases. The CDR3 has 15 amino acids. V lost 5 bases and J lost 5; bases outside the gene matches: 4. CDR1 and CDR2 from the germline V gene are SEHNR and FQNEAQ (reference sequence). The chain's CDR3 is CASSPRTSGDNEQFF. DNA for the CDR3: TGTGCCAGCAGCCCTCGGACTAGCGGGGACAATGAGCAGTTCTTC.